Shown below are 19 T cell receptor beta chains from a single sample sequenced in a study of regulatory T cells in long-lasting Graves disease (dated by TCRdb to the early 2020s). The time point tag for this specimen amounts to: newly diagnosed GD, antithyroid drugs for less than 3 months. For both TCR sequencing and RNA sequencing, RNA was extracted from PBMCs in TRIzol. The library was produced with multiplex PCR. TCRdb shows the sequencer as Illumina HiSeq 4000. To build TCR beta libraries, CDR3 regions were amplified by Arm-PCR using iRepertoire HTBI primers. TCRdb handled the public reads itself, with Q25 trimming in fastp and clone calling in MiXCR, and kept productive beta chains. Entries that share a CDR3 protein sequence are merged under the most common genes and DNA. For this sample there are 500,000 or so distinct CDR3 sequences; roughly 16% appear just once. The top ten hold 20% to 30% of the sample.

These data were also reused for a study on T cells in Graves' hyperthyroidism and ophthalmopathy.

Sequenced here: peripheral blood mononuclear cells (PBMCs), sampled at new diagnosis, from a patient treated with antithyroid drugs. Every receptor here comes from a woman aged 35 to 60 with Graves disease. Donor details come from another sample of the same person, matched by shared clones.

There are a few counts of this clonotype. DNA of the CDR3: TGTGCTACCACTCGGGCTAGCGGAACCGGGGAGCTGTTTTTT. Its translation is CATTRASGTGELFF. This chain links TRBV12-5 with TRBJ2-2, with 7 bases matching TRBD2. Germline loops: CDR1 LGHNT, CDR2 FRNRAP. The CDR3 runs 14 residues. V lost 10 bases and J lost 5; bases outside the gene matches: 10.

This clonotype appeared a few times. The J gene is TRBJ2-5, the V gene TRBV11-3, with TRBD1 matching over 7 bases. This CDR3 comprises 16 residues. Per germline, CDR1 SGHNT and CDR2 YENEEA. J lost 2 bases, V lost 5 bases, and 11 bases had no gene match. The CDR3 here is CASSRPRDSLQETQYF. The CDR3 DNA reads as TGTGCCAGCAGCCGACCCCGGGACAGCCTGCAAGAGACCCAGTACTTC.

This clonotype was detected once. Since a much larger clone is just one base distant, this may be a read error. The rearrangement joins TRBV29-1 to TRBJ2-3, with 10 bases aligning to TRBD1. V shed 2 bases and J 4 bases; nucleotides not matched to a gene: 6. CDR3 length equals 15 residues. Germline assignment: CDR1 SQVTM and CDR2 ANQGSEA. The CDR3 is CSVESPGQGSDTQYF. The CDR3 coding sequence is TGCAGCGTTGAATCCCCGGGACAGGGGTCAGATACGCAGTATTTT.

At least ten counts were recorded for this clonotype. The chain is built from TRBV20-1 and TRBJ2-1, with no clear D. V shed 6 bases and J shed 8 bases, with 11 bases lying between them. Germline V gene sequence: CDR1 DFQATT, CDR2 SNEGSKA (reference sequence). The CDR3 has 11 amino acids. CDR3 amino acids: CSALLNHEQFF. CDR3 nucleotide sequence: TGCAGTGCGCTGTTGAACCATGAGCAGTTCTTC.

This clonotype appeared many times. This rearrangement joins TRBV5-1 to TRBJ2-3, with 9 positions matching TRBD2. The CDR3 has 15 amino acids. Germline values: CDR1 SGHRS, CDR2 YFSETQ. The J segment lost 4 bases and the V segment lost 4 bases, leaving 7 bases of the junction unmatched. CDR3 bases: TGCGCCAGCAGCGACTCGGCGGGGGGGGCAGATACGCAGTATTTT. Protein sequence: CASSDSAGGADTQYF.

This clonotype was counted at least ten times. The chain carries TRBV10-3 and TRBJ1-1; D is perhaps TRBD1 (6 bases). Germline CDR1 reads ENHRY; CDR2 reads SYGVKD. V gave up 4 bases and J gave up 1 base, with 16 bases separating them. CDR3 length: 16 amino acids. CDR3: CAISGTAVVENTEAFF. CDR3 in DNA: TGTGCCATCAGTGGGACAGCGGTAGTCGAGAACACTGAAGCTTTCTTT.

The chain uses TRBV12-3 or TRBV12-4 and TRBJ2-3; 13 bases match TRBD2. The V gene end was trimmed by 6 bases and the J gene end by 7 bases; junction bases not matched to a gene: 10. This CDR3 region has 16 residues. In nucleotides, the CDR3 is TGTGCCAGCAGCCTCACTAGCGGGGGGGCGGGCCATACGCAGTATTTT. This codes for CASSLTSGGAGHTQYF.

In its sample, this clonotype was seen many times. The chain joins TRBV28 to TRBJ1-3, with 7 positions matching TRBD1. In germline, CDR1 is MDHEN, CDR2 SYDVKM. This CDR3 is built from 17 residues. Trimming removed 2 bases from V and 0 bases from J; junction bases left unmatched: 7. In DNA form, the CDR3 reads TGTGCCAGCAGTTTAATCTTGGGACAGAGCTCTGGAAACACCATATATTTT. It yields the protein CASSLILGQSSGNTIYF.

The table lists this clonotype with many counts. CDR3 DNA sequence: TGTGCCAGCCAAGACAGGGTGAACACTGAAGCTTTCTTT. Translated, it gives CASQDRVNTEAFF. The V and J genes are TRBV12-3 or TRBV12-4 and TRBJ1-1; 7 nucleotides agree with TRBD1. With 8 bases clipped from V and 0 bases from J, the junction kept 3 bases outside the gene matches. The CDR3 loop spans 13 amino acids.

This clonotype was seen repeatedly, ten times or more. CDR3 amino acids: CASSQVSETQYF. The CDR3 DNA reads as TGTGCCAGCAGCCAAGTATCGGAGACCCAGTACTTC. The rearrangement links TRBV14 to TRBJ2-5; D remains unclear. CDR3 size: 12 residues. CDR1 SGHDN and CDR2 FVKESK come from the germline V gene. Trimming cost V 1 base and J 5 bases, with 5 bases left between them.

This clonotype was counted ten times or more. The genes are TRBV28 and TRBJ2-3; TRBD2 agrees at 8 bases. J gave up 4 bases and V 3 bases, and 12 bases lay outside the gene matches. The CDR3 totals 17 residues. CDR1 is MDHEN and CDR2 is SYDVKM in the germline V gene. DNA for the CDR3: TGTGCCAGCAGTTTGGGGCCGGGGGGGCCCCCCCCAGATACGCAGTATTTT. This encodes CASSLGPGGPPPDTQYF.

As for this clonotype: A much more abundant neighbour one base away suggests this may be a read error. The chain uses TRBV7-9 and TRBJ2-1; 7 bases match TRBD1. The V and J ends lost 5 bases and 10 bases, in that order; junction bases with no gene match: 11. CDR1 is SEHNR and CDR2 is FQNEAQ in the germline V gene (reference sequence). The CDR3 consists of 14 residues. CDR3 sequence reads: CASSPRQGLHEQFF. Here the CDR3 DNA reads TGTGCCAGCAGCCCCCGACAGGGTCTACACGAGCAGTTCTTC.

The rearrangement joins TRBV28 to TRBJ1-2; tentatively, D is TRBD1 (6 bases). Germline V gene lookup returns CDR1 MDHEN and CDR2 SYDVKM. The CDR3 has 14 amino acids. Trimming removed 8 bases from V and 8 bases from J, with 21 bases in between. The CDR3: CASVGGGPLRGYTF. The CDR3 DNA is TGTGCCAGCGTTGGGGGGGGGCCCCTCAGGGGCTACACCTTC.

This clonotype was observed a few times. This sequence joins TRBV6-1 and TRBJ2-7; 10 bases are a match to TRBD1. In germline, CDR1 is MNHNS, CDR2 SASEGT. V lost 6 bases to trimming and J lost 3 bases; unmatched junction nucleotides: 14. This CDR3 is built from 17 residues. The CDR3 protein is CASSDLGTGERYYEQYF. DNA of the CDR3: TGTGCCAGCAGCGACCTTGGGACAGGGGAACGATACTACGAGCAGTACTTC.

This clonotype was found many times. The chain carries TRBV28 and TRBJ1-1; TRBD1 matches at 8 bases. V gave up 3 bases and J gave up 12 bases; unmatched junction bases: 3. This CDR3 is 11 amino acids long. Germline V gene data show CDR1 as MDHEN and CDR2 as SYDVKM. CDR3 in DNA: TGTGCCAGCAGTTTCGACAGGGGAACTTTCTTT. Translation gives CASSFDRGTFF.

The V call is TRBV20-1, the J call TRBJ2-3, with D maybe TRBD1 (6 bases). Germline V gives CDR1 DFQATT, CDR2 SNEGSKA (reference sequence). The length of the CDR3 is 14 residues. Between the trimmed V and J ends, which lost 5 bases and 1 base, there was a span of 13 bases. CDR3 loop: CSAGYRAGTDTQYF. The CDR3 nucleotides read TGCAGTGCTGGGTACAGGGCTGGCACAGATACGCAGTATTTT.

Many counts were recorded for this clonotype. The chain combines TRBV7-2 with TRBJ1-1; D not certain. The germline CDR1 and CDR2 sequences are SGHTA and FQGNSA. The CDR3 contains 15 residues. Trimming stripped 7 bases from V and 1 base from J, with 16 bases between. CDR3 in amino acids: CASNPFAGSNTEAFF. The CDR3 DNA reads TGTGCCAGCAACCCGTTCGCCGGTTCGAACACTGAAGCTTTCTTT.

In this sample, this clonotype turned up a few times. The rearrangement uses TRBV4-1 and TRBJ1-6; no clear D gene. The CDR3 contains 16 residues. The V end was cut by 4 bases, the J end by 1 base, with 11 bases between. Germline-derived CDR1 and CDR2 are MGHRA and YSYEKL. DNA for the CDR3: TGCGCCAGCAGCCCCCAGGCCGGTTCCTATAATTCACCCCTCCACTTT. It yields the protein CASSPQAGSYNSPLHF.

This chain joins TRBV5-1 and TRBJ1-2; maybe TRBD1 (6 bases). CDR1 SGHRS and CDR2 YFSETQ come from the germline V gene. Trimming stripped 3 bases from V and 7 bases from J, with 22 bases between. This CDR3 spans 16 amino acids. CDR3 sequence: CASSWGLGESAGGYTF. The CDR3 DNA sequence: TGCGCCAGCAGCTGGGGGCTCGGGGAGTCGGCGGGTGGCTACACCTTC.